This T cell receptor beta chain was captured in a study of identical twins. Notes on the study in general: Alpha sequences out of frame and shared by twins had excess low generation probability. Instead of following the same donors, the conclusions were based on cross-sectional statistical analysis. Analyses based on zero insertions could be partly confounded by invariant MAIT and iNKT cells.

This CDR3 has 17 residues. Trimming left V 3 bases short and J 5 bases short, with 22 bases between. This clonotype was counted between two and nine times. Antigen specificity is unknown. A universal primer site was added by template switching, and unique molecular identifiers were carried by the cDNA. TCRdb analysed the 5' RACE reads with MiXCR anew, one entry per CDR3 protein. The data show 250,000 or so distinct CDR3 sequences, 5.5% to 7% seen once. These data were also filed under a second study, of yellow fever vaccine responses in identical twins.

This sequence was found in a woman between 18 and 30 years old in good health. This chain connects TRBV12-3 or TRBV12-4 to TRBJ2-5; D assignment may be TRBD1 or TRBD2 (6 bases each). The sample comprised memory (CD45RO+) T cells sorted from blood. The CDR3 DNA reads as TGTGCCAGCAGTTTTGAGGCAGGGTTGGGGGGCTCGGAGACCCAGTACTTC. Encoded protein: CASSFEAGLGGSETQYF.